What follows are 15 T cell receptor beta chains derived from one specimen sequenced in a study of neoadjuvant anti-PD-1 for oral cavity cancer. Method: immunoSEQ multiplex PCR; TCRdb's copy keeps in-frame clones and lacks some. The sample includes 11,000 to 15,000 clones, less than 85% seen only once; the top ten take about 3%. Material: PBMCs, obtained before nivolumab (anti-PD-1) treatment. Receptor source: a person aged 40 to 85 with oral cavity squamous cell carcinoma.

The chain has TRBV6-1 and TRBJ1-6, with no clear D. Germline CDR1 and CDR2: MNHNS and SASEGT. The V gene lost 10 bases and the J gene lost 10 bases, with 20 bases spanning the gap. The CDR3 runs 14 residues. In DNA, the CDR3 is TGTGCCACACTATTGTGGGCCCTAGGATCACCCCTCCACTTT. Translated, it gives CATLLWALGSPLHF.

This chain connects TRBV6-1 to TRBJ2-6; no clear D. The CDR3 runs 16 residues. Looked up from germline, CDR1 is MNHNS and CDR2 is SASEGT. The V and J ends lost 3 bases and 1 base respectively, with 10 bases between them. DNA for the CDR3: TGTGCCAGCAGTGAGTTTAGTGCTTCTGGGGCCAACGTCCTGACTTTC. Translated, it gives CASSEFSASGANVLTF.

This clone was counted between two and nine times. J is TRBJ1-5 and V is TRBV28; D is undetermined. The V and J ends lost 1 base and 0 bases respectively, with 10 bases between them. Germline V gives CDR1 MDHEN, CDR2 SYDVKM. The CDR3 extends over 16 amino acids. The CDR3 bases are TGTGCCAGCAGTTTATTTACTACATATAGCAATCAGCCCCAGCATTTT. Encoded protein: CASSLFTTYSNQPQHF.

The CDR3 nucleotides read TGTGCCAGCAGTTCGGACAGGGTTACTGAAGCTTTCTTT. It is translated as CASSSDRVTEAFF. The chain carries TRBV6-5 and TRBJ1-1; TRBD1 matches 8 bases. V trimming: 4 bases; J trimming: 5 bases; junction bases outside the gene matches: 3. Germline V CDR1 and CDR2: MNHEY, SVGAGI. The length of the CDR3 is 13 residues.

This clone was counted between two and nine times. The chain couples TRBV19 to TRBJ1-1; D gene ambiguous. V was cut by 6 bases and J by 5 bases, with 16 bases left in between. Germline-derived CDR1 and CDR2 are LNHDA and SQIVND (reference sequence). The CDR3 is made up of 14 amino acids. CDR3 sequence reads: CASSLGPGGTEAFF. CDR3 nucleotide sequence: TGTGCCAGTAGCCTAGGCCCGGGTGGGACTGAAGCTTTCTTT.

The chain is built from TRBV5-1 and TRBJ2-5; D is undetermined. This CDR3 spans 14 amino acids. Trimming took off 7 bases at V and 3 bases at J, with 16 bases between the two ends. The germline V gene has CDR1 SGHRS and CDR2 YFSETQ. CDR3 sequence reads: CASSESRVEETQYF. CDR3 nucleotides: TGCGCCAGCTCCGAGTCGCGAGTTGAAGAGACCCAGTACTTC.

This clone has a handful of counts. The gene calls are TRBV5-6 and TRBJ2-7; 7 nucleotides match TRBD1. From germline, CDR1 is SGHDT and CDR2 YYEEEE. The CDR3 sequence is 15 residues long. Unmatched junction bases numbered 6, after V lost 0 bases and J lost 3 bases. The CDR3 DNA is TGTGCCAGCAGCTTGGGAGGGGGCGCTATCTACGAGCAGTACTTC. Amino acids: CASSLGGGAIYEQYF.

V gene TRBV2 combines with J gene TRBJ2-1; D perhaps matches TRBD2 (5 bases). Per germline, CDR1 SNHLY and CDR2 FYNNEI. CDR3 size: 16 residues. V was shortened by 2 bases and J by 8 bases, with 19 bases between the two germline ends. The CDR3 DNA reads TGTGCCAGCAGTGAACCTGGGAGCCCAGGTGACTATGAGCAGTTCTTC. As protein: CASSEPGSPGDYEQFF. Based on the CDR3 plus reference TRBV2 and TRBJ2-1, the full variable domain is EPEVTQTPSHQVTQMGQEVILRCVPISNHLYFYWYRQILGQKVEFLVSFYNNEISEKSEIFDDQFSVERPDGSNFTLKIRSTKLEDSAMYFCASSEPGSPGDYEQFFGPGTRLTVL.

The rearrangement links TRBV5-4 to TRBJ2-4; D remains ambiguous. CDR1 SGHNT and CDR2 YYREEE come from the germline V gene (reference sequence). The CDR3 contains 14 residues. V was cut by 4 bases and J by 3 bases, with 11 bases left in between. CDR3 region: CASSLDQHKNIQYF. CDR3 DNA sequence: TGTGCCAGCAGCCTTGACCAGCACAAAAACATTCAGTACTTC.

The gene calls are TRBV7-3 and TRBJ2-1, with 12 positions matching TRBD2. Germline V CDR1 and CDR2: SGHTA, FQGTGA. The CDR3 loop spans 17 amino acids. After removal of 3 bases from V and 6 bases from J, the junction contained 9 bases not matched to a gene. The DNA of the CDR3 is TGTGCCAGCAGCTTCAACACGGGGGGACTAGCGGGCAATGAGCAGTTCTTC. Its translation is CASSFNTGGLAGNEQFF.

The chain carries TRBV28 and TRBJ1-3, with 9 positions matching TRBD1. The CDR3 runs 16 residues. V was pared by 5 bases and J by 3 bases, with 8 bases of the junction left unmatched. Germline V CDR1 and CDR2: MDHEN, SYDVKM. The CDR3 bases are TGTGCCAGCAGTCCTCCTACAGGGGGCGGTGGAAACACCATATATTTT. As protein: CASSPPTGGGGNTIYF.

V is TRBV28 and J is TRBJ1-1; D possibly corresponds to TRBD1 (6 bases). The CDR3 is made up of 15 amino acids. Looked up from germline, CDR1 is MDHEN and CDR2 is SYDVKM. Trimming cost V 1 base and J 5 bases, with 14 bases left between them. This CDR3 reads CASSLSRGGATEAFF. CDR3 bases: TGTGCCAGCAGTTTATCTCGAGGGGGGGCGACTGAAGCTTTCTTT.

The rearrangement uses TRBV27 and TRBJ2-3, with D maybe TRBD2 (6 bases). Germline loops: CDR1 MNHEY, CDR2 SMNVEV (reference sequence). The CDR3 is 13 residues long. Trimming took off 1 base at V and 4 bases at J, with 6 bases between the two ends. CDR3 region: CASSLWDSDTQYF. The CDR3 DNA reads TGTGCCAGCAGTTTATGGGACTCAGATACGCAGTATTTT.

The rearrangement joins TRBV19 to TRBJ1-2, with D possibly matching TRBD1 (5 bases). V lost 3 bases and J lost 6, with 17 bases in between. Germline V gene data show CDR1 as LNHDA and CDR2 as SQIVND (reference sequence). The CDR3 consists of 15 residues. The CDR3 here is CASSIQQGTLNGYTF. In DNA form, the CDR3 reads TGTGCCAGTAGTATTCAGCAGGGAACGCTGAATGGCTACACCTTC.

This clone was found once. The chain couples TRBV5-4 to TRBJ2-3, with 9 bases fitting TRBD2. The CDR3 is made up of 17 amino acids. V dropped 4 bases and J dropped 2; count of bases not matched to a gene: 11. CDR1 SGHNT and CDR2 YYREEE come from the germline V gene (reference sequence). The chain's CDR3 is CASSIPAGGGFTDTQYF. CDR3 DNA sequence: TGTGCCAGCAGCATACCAGCGGGGGGCGGATTCACAGATACGCAGTATTTT.